This is a list of T cell receptor beta chains from one sample in a study of technical replicates of blood from a handful of donors. Here immunoSEQ multiplex PCR was the method, and the copy in TCRdb shows in-frame clones only, minus some. The sample consists of 84,000 or so clones, roughly 94% of them appearing once. Sequenced input: T cells isolated from PBMCs. The receptors were sampled from a human donor in good health. CDR3s include the opening cysteine and the closing phenylalanine or tryptophan. D genes are given only for firm matches. Expanded clones are given a class, and other clones once, few, many or no size at all.

cdr3_nt,cdr3_aa,clone_size,j_call,v_call,d_call
TGCGCCAGCAGCCAATCCGGACGGGAGGGAACTGAAGCTTTCTTT,CASSQSGREGTEAFF,-,TRBJ1-1,TRBV4-1,-
TGTGCCAGCAGCTTTCACAGTAGCAATCAGCCCCAGCATTTT,CASSFHSSNQPQHF,-,TRBJ1-5,TRBV13,-
TGTGCCAGCTCACCGCGTAGAACTGAAGCTTTCTTT,CASSPRRTEAFF,few,TRBJ1-1,TRBV18,-
TGTGCCAGCAGCCGAGGGACAGTACAAACCTACGAGCAGTACTTC,CASSRGTVQTYEQYF,-,TRBJ2-7,TRBV5-6,TRBD1
TGTGCCAGCAGCCCCAGGGGCGGGAGTTGGTACGAGCAGTACTTC,CASSPRGGSWYEQYF,once,TRBJ2-7,TRBV5-6,-
-,CASILDRTTDTQYF,-,TRBJ2-3,TRBV2,-
TGTGCCAGCAGCTGGGGACAGGGTGGGGATACGCAGTATTTT,CASSWGQGGDTQYF,-,TRBJ2-3,TRBV5-6,TRBD1
TGTGCCAGCAGCTTAGCCGGGGTACGGGATGCTTTCTTT,CASSLAGVRDAFF,-,TRBJ1-1,TRBV7-9,-
TGCGCCAGCAGCGAGACACTAGACTATGGCTACACCTTC,CASSETLDYGYTF,once,TRBJ1-2,TRBV5-1,-
TGTGCCAGTAGTAAAGGGGTTACCTACAATGAGCAGTTCTTC,CASSKGVTYNEQFF,-,TRBJ2-1,TRBV19,-